Following are 21 T cell receptor beta chains from one sample sequenced in a study of blood T cell repertoires in COVID-19. Some clones are missing from TCRdb's copy, which holds only in-frame ones; the method was immunoSEQ multiplex PCR. The sample carries about 180,000 clones, about 91% recorded once. The material sequenced was peripheral blood. The receptors here all came from a woman aged 25 to 39 with acute or convalescent COVID-19.

V gene TRBV5-1 combines with J gene TRBJ2-1; no clear D. Germline V gene sequence: CDR1 SGHRS, CDR2 YFSETQ. V was shortened by 4 bases and J by 6 bases, with 14 bases between the two germline ends. This CDR3 has 14 amino acids. The CDR3 DNA is TGCGCCAGCAGCCCCGGAGAACCCCTCAATGAGCAGTTCTTC. Translation gives CASSPGEPLNEQFF.

This clone was seen just once. The chain carries TRBV25-1 and TRBJ2-2; 8 bases are a match to TRBD1. Germline assignment: CDR1 MGHDK and CDR2 SYGVNS. J lost 1 base, V lost 3 bases, and 4 bases had no gene match. The CDR3 is 16 residues long. CDR3 coding DNA: TGTGCCAGCAGTGACCTTGGACAGGGGAACACCGGGGAGCTGTTTTTT. It codes for CASSDLGQGNTGELFF.

The CDR3 bases are TGTGCCAGCAGCTTAGGACTGCTGCAAGAGACCCAGTACTTC. It is translated as CASSLGLLQETQYF. This chain links TRBV7-9 with TRBJ2-5; D not resolved. The CDR3 covers 14 residues. Germline V gene data show CDR1 as SEHNR and CDR2 as FQNEAQ (reference sequence). V was shortened by 1 base and J by 2 bases, with 8 bases between the two germline ends.

The V gene is TRBV28, the J gene TRBJ1-5; 11 positions match TRBD1. V was pared by 6 bases and J by 6 bases, with 1 base of the junction left unmatched. The CDR3 extends over 13 amino acids. CDR1 and CDR2 from the germline V gene are MDHEN and SYDVKM. The DNA for the CDR3 is TGTGCCAGCAGGGGGACAGGGGGTCAGCCCCAGCATTTT. Translation: CASRGTGGQPQHF.

The J gene is TRBJ2-5, the V gene TRBV5-1; D is uncertain. Germline CDR1 SGHRS, CDR2 YFSETQ. V was shortened by 0 bases and J by 5 bases, with 17 bases between the two germline ends. This CDR3 has 16 residues. CDR3 DNA sequence: TGCGCCAGCAGCTTGGCCGGCGGCAGCGTTAGGGAGACCCAGTACTTC. Translation: CASSLAGGSVRETQYF.

The chain carries TRBV3-1 (or the pseudogene TRBV3-2) and TRBJ2-1; no clear D gene. The CDR3 has 14 amino acids. Germline CDR1 and CDR2: LGHDT and YNNKEL (reference sequence). V dropped 3 bases and J dropped 0 bases, with 6 bases sitting between them. The CDR3 region is CASSHVNSYNEQFF. In DNA, the CDR3 is TGTGCCAGCAGCCACGTTAACTCCTACAATGAGCAGTTCTTC.

This rearrangement joins TRBV2 to TRBJ1-2; D not resolved. Germline V CDR1 and CDR2: SNHLY, FYNNEI. Trimming removed 6 bases from V and 3 bases from J, with 11 bases in between. The CDR3 extends over 13 amino acids. Written as DNA, the CDR3 is TGTGCCAGCAGGCGGGTCTTTGACTATGGCTACACCTTC. Amino acids: CASRRVFDYGYTF.

Here the CDR3 DNA reads TGTGCCAGCAGCTTGTTAGCAGGAGAGGGGGACACTGAAGCTTTCTTT. Protein product: CASSLLAGEGDTEAFF. This chain connects TRBV5-4 to TRBJ1-1, with D possibly TRBD1 on 6 matching bases. The CDR3 runs to 16 residues. V gave up 1 base and J gave up 3 bases, with 16 bases separating them. In germline, CDR1 is SGHNT, CDR2 YYREEE (reference sequence).

A word on this clone: Its ends do not fully match the called genes, so a read error is possible. The V and J genes are TRBV7-7 and TRBJ2-7; D might be TRBD1 (5 bases). The CDR3 covers 15 residues. Germline V gives CDR1 SSHAT, CDR2 FNYEAQ (reference sequence). The CDR3 DNA reads TGTGCTAGCAGCTTCGCGAGCGAAGGGCAGGGCGAGCAGTACTTC. Protein product: CASSFASEGQGEQYF. Variable domain in full (rest from reference TRBV7-7 and TRBJ2-7): GAGVSQSPRYKVTKRGQDVTLRCDPISSHATLYWYQQALGQGPEFLTYFNYEAQPDKSGLPSDRFSAERPEGSISTLTIQRTEQRDSAMYRCASSFASEGQGEQYFGPGTRLTVT.

This clone is a singleton in its sample. The chain carries TRBV6-5 and TRBJ2-1; 7 positions match TRBD1. Germline V gene sequence: CDR1 MNHEY, CDR2 SVGAGI. Germline trimming cut 11 bases from V and 0 bases from J; bases unmatched to any gene: 7. This CDR3 has 14 residues. CDR3 DNA sequence: TGTGCCGGAGGACAGGACCCCTCCTACAATGAGCAGTTCTTC. Amino acids: CAGGQDPSYNEQFF.

This chain uses TRBV14 with TRBJ2-3, with TRBD2 as a possible D gene (7 bases). Trimming pared 0 bases from V and 4 bases from J, leaving 17 bases between. Germline CDR1 is SGHDN and CDR2 is FVKESK. This CDR3 has 17 amino acids. CDR3 coding DNA: TGTGCCAGCAGCCAAGATGGGGGGGCATTATACGCAGATACGCAGTATTTT. Its translation: CASSQDGGALYADTQYF. Filled out from reference TRBV14 and TRBJ2-3, the complete variable domain reads EAGVTQFPSHSVIEKGQTVTLRCDPISGHDNLYWYRRVMGKEIKFLLHFVKESKQDESGMPNNRFLAERTGGTYSTLKVQPAELEDSGVYFCASSQDGGALYADTQYFGPGTRLTVL.

The chain recombines TRBV28 with TRBJ1-5, with D uncertain. The CDR3 is 13 amino acids. The V end lost 6 bases, the J end lost 11 bases, and 17 bases lay between the germline ends. CDR1 MDHEN and CDR2 SYDVKM come from the germline V gene. CDR3 sequence reads: CASRRGGKVAQHF. CDR3 nucleotides: TGTGCCAGCAGGCGAGGCGGTAAGGTCGCCCAGCATTTT.

This sequence joins TRBV6-5 and TRBJ2-4; a weak D match, TRBD1 (6 bases). With 6 bases removed from V and 7 bases from J, the gap between germline ends came to 16 bases. Germline assignment: CDR1 MNHEY and CDR2 SVGAGI. This CDR3 is built from 14 residues. CDR3 nucleotide sequence: TGTGCCAGCAGAGACTACAGGGCTGGGAACATTCAGTACTTC. Its translation is CASRDYRAGNIQYF.

The chain's CDR3 is CASSIGRGGTDTQYF. CDR3 nucleotide sequence: TGTGCCAGTAGTATAGGACGGGGGGGCACAGATACGCAGTATTTT. This chain joins TRBV19 and TRBJ2-3; 7 bases align to TRBD2. The CDR3 totals 15 residues. V gave up 1 base and J gave up 1 base; unmatched junction bases: 2. The germline V gene encodes CDR1 LNHDA and CDR2 SQIVND (reference sequence).

V is TRBV2 and J is TRBJ2-5, with a possible D match to TRBD1 (6 bases). The CDR3 runs 12 residues. CDR1 is SNHLY and CDR2 is FYNNEI in the germline V gene. Trimming pared 5 bases from V and 5 bases from J, leaving 9 bases between. CDR3 DNA: TGTGCCAGCAGTCTGCAGGGGGAGACCCAGTACTTC. Its translation is CASSLQGETQYF.

For this clone: The same CDR3 arises from other DNA sequences in this sample as well. The chain joins TRBV5-1 to TRBJ1-1; a possible D gene is TRBD1 (6 bases). Germline lookup yields CDR1 SGHRS and CDR2 YFSETQ. The CDR3 is 13 residues long. Trimming left V 4 bases short and J 2 bases short, with 9 bases between. DNA of the CDR3: TGCGCCAGCAGCCGGGACACAAACACTGAAGCTTTCTTT. Its protein product is CASSRDTNTEAFF.

The genes are TRBV2 and TRBJ2-3; TRBD2 matches at 12 bases. Germline V gene sequence: CDR1 SNHLY, CDR2 FYNNEI. This CDR3 is built from 15 residues. Unmatched junction bases numbered 8, after V lost 7 bases and J lost 6 bases. The CDR3 spells CASTKLAGGLDTQYF. For the CDR3, the DNA is TGTGCCAGCACAAAACTAGCGGGAGGTCTCGATACGCAGTATTTT.

The J gene is TRBJ2-4, the V gene TRBV5-4; D is ambiguous. Germline V gene data show CDR1 as SGHNT and CDR2 as YYREEE (reference sequence). Between the trimmed V and J ends, which lost 4 bases and 6 bases, there was a span of 5 bases. CDR3 length equals 11 residues. In DNA form, the CDR3 reads TGTGCCAGCAGCCAATCAAACATTCAGTACTTC. Amino acid sequence: CASSQSNIQYF.

The chain joins TRBV5-1 to TRBJ1-1; possibly TRBD1 for D (6 bases). V dropped 0 bases and J dropped 9 bases, with 9 bases sitting between them. Germline loops: CDR1 SGHRS, CDR2 YFSETQ. The CDR3 consists of 12 residues. As DNA, the CDR3 is TGCGCCAGCAGCTTGGGGGGGCCCCAAGCTTTCTTT. This gives the protein CASSLGGPQAFF.

The chain employs TRBV11-2 and TRBJ2-1, with TRBD2 matching over 8 bases. CDR3 size: 14 residues. V shed 2 bases, J shed 8 bases, and the junction held 5 bases outside the gene matches. Germline CDR1 and CDR2: SGHAT and FQNNGV. The CDR3 loop reads CASSLSSGNHEQFF. The CDR3 DNA follows: TGTGCCAGCAGCTTAAGTAGCGGGAATCATGAGCAGTTCTTC.

V is TRBV20-1 and J is TRBJ2-5; a weak D match, TRBD2 (6 bases). There are 11 residues in the CDR3. From germline, CDR1 is DFQATT and CDR2 SNEGSKA (reference sequence). Here the CDR3 DNA reads TGCAGAGCGGGTCCAGGCGGGACCCAGTACTTC. This translates into CRAGPGGTQYF.